The present entry profiles one T cell receptor beta chain with its context. The antigen is undetermined. These data are taken from a study of blood T cells in healthy people across ages. Points from the study as a whole: Expanded clonotype changes were possibly confounded by unknown donor CMV status.

A sample-barcoded 5' primer and a J-beta primer mix were used in a second PCR of about 7 to 11 cycles. CDR3-containing paired-end reads numbered at least 3 million in each sample. TCRdb called the 5' RACE reads again in MiXCR, with one record for every CDR3 protein. The sample has about 1.4 million distinct CDR3 sequences, 55% to 75% seen once. The length of the CDR3 is 14 residues. V shed 3 bases and J shed 1 base, with 9 bases lying between them. Germline lookup yields CDR1 SEHNR and CDR2 FQNEAQ (reference sequence). The rearrangement links TRBV7-9 to TRBJ2-5, with D perhaps matching TRBD1 (5 bases). The TCR was taken from a man aged 18 to 35 in good health. The specimen sequenced was blood. CDR3 protein: CASSFIDSQETQYF. In nucleotides, the CDR3 is TGTGCCAGCAGCTTTATCGACAGCCAAGAGACCCAGTACTTC.